This T cell receptor beta chain came from a study of cytomegalovirus exposure and HLA in healthy donors. Whole-study findings and limits: After further analysis at a later stage, roughly 16,000 TCR beta sequences were associated with HLA alleles at 0.05 false discovery rate.

There are 15 residues in the CDR3. Deletions cut 0 bases from V and 1 base from J, with 10 bases between. CDR1 is SGHTA and CDR2 is FQGTGA in the germline V gene. Use of 60 Vbeta and 13 Jbeta primers characterized the PCR. Method: immunoSEQ multiplex PCR; TCRdb's copy keeps in-frame clones and lacks some. The table lists about 150,000 clones, 60% to 80% of them singletons. In regard to this clone: What it recognizes is unknown.

The sequence was obtained from a male donor in good health and CMV-seronegative. This sequence joins TRBV7-3 and TRBJ2-7, with D tentatively TRBD2 (6 bases). Sequencing was done on a sample of PBMCs. The chain's CDR3 is CASSLTAGGSYEQYF. CDR3 bases: TGTGCCAGCAGCTTAACGGCCGGGGGTTCCTACGAGCAGTACTTC.